This entry lists 7 T cell receptor beta chains sequenced from one sample in a study of CD8 T cells in Susac syndrome. Random hexamers were used to reverse transcribe an amount of about 0.5 to 1 ug RNA. TCRdb re-analysed the immunoSEQ multiplex PCR reads in MiXCR, keeping a single row per CDR3 protein. The sample has about 130,000 distinct CDR3 sequences, 90% to 95% seen once; the top ten hold approximately 0.24%. The sequenced material came from CD8+ T cells from PBMCs. These receptor sequences come from a human donor with multiple sclerosis.

The V call is TRBV4-3, the J call TRBJ2-7; the D gene is possibly TRBD1 (6 bases). The CDR3 is 15 residues long. The ends were cut back, 0 bases at V and 0 bases at J, with 9 bases in the middle. Per the germline V gene, CDR1 is LGHNA and CDR2 is YSLEER. The chain's CDR3 is CASSQDLGGSYEQYF. Written as DNA, the CDR3 is TGCGCCAGCAGCCAAGATCTAGGGGGCTCCTACGAGCAGTACTTC.

The rearrangement links TRBV24-1 to TRBJ2-1; 9 bases are a match to TRBD1. The V gene's germline CDR1 is KGHDR and CDR2 SFDVKD. This CDR3 is 15 amino acids long. Trimming removed 3 bases from V and 8 bases from J; junction bases left unmatched: 7. This chain's CDR3 is CATSDPLDRGDEQFF. CDR3 nucleotides: TGTGCCACCAGTGATCCTCTGGACAGGGGAGATGAGCAGTTCTTC.

The chain has TRBV27 and TRBJ2-7; no reliable D call. V gave up 6 bases and J gave up 4 bases, with 13 bases separating them. The CDR3 extends over 13 amino acids. Looked up from germline, CDR1 is MNHEY and CDR2 is SMNVEV (reference sequence). The CDR3 is CASRGSGAYEQYF. Here the CDR3 DNA reads TGTGCCAGCAGGGGCTCGGGCGCTTACGAGCAGTACTTC.

The rearrangement links TRBV27 to TRBJ1-5; D is perhaps TRBD1 (6 bases). CDR3 length equals 13 residues. V gave up 0 bases and J gave up 7 bases, with 7 bases separating them. CDR1 is MNHEY and CDR2 is SMNVEV in the germline V gene (reference sequence). The CDR3 reads CASSLSGAQPQHF. The CDR3 coding sequence is TGTGCCAGCAGTTTATCGGGGGCCCAGCCCCAGCATTTT.

The chain recombines TRBV18 with TRBJ2-1; D gene uncertain. The V gene's germline CDR1 is KGHSH and CDR2 LQKENI. This CDR3 has 12 residues. V lost 3 bases and J lost 8, with 8 bases in between. The CDR3 spells CASSPPVDEQFF. CDR3 DNA: TGTGCCAGCTCACCCCCCGTGGATGAGCAGTTCTTC.

The gene calls are TRBV18 and TRBJ2-7; 8 nucleotides match TRBD1. V dropped 6 bases and J dropped 2; count of bases not matched to a gene: 6. This CDR3 is built from 14 residues. Germline-derived CDR1 and CDR2 are KGHSH and LQKENI. CDR3 sequence: CASSPRDRTYEQYF. The CDR3 bases are TGTGCCAGCTCCCCCCGGGACAGGACCTACGAGCAGTACTTC.

V usage is TRBV4-1 and J usage is TRBJ1-1; no clear D. The CDR3 has 12 residues. The V and J ends lost 0 bases and 5 bases respectively, with 4 bases between them. CDR1 is MGHRA, CDR2 YSYEKL, per germline. DNA of the CDR3: TGCGCCAGCAGCCAAGAACTTACTGAAGCTTTCTTT. Its protein is CASSQELTEAFF.